At least ten counts were recorded for the clone carrying this T cell receptor beta chain. Its antigen is currently unknown. Repertoires were generated with immunoSEQ multiplex PCR, while TCRdb's copy carries only in-frame clones and drops some. The data show about 160,000 clones, with around nine tenths seen just once and about 3% held by the top ten. Deletions cut 10 bases from V and 3 bases from J, with 13 bases between. The CDR3 extends over 12 amino acids. The germline V gene encodes CDR1 MDHEN and CDR2 SYDVKM. These data originate in a study of cytomegalovirus exposure and HLA in healthy donors. Overall study findings and caveats: Reports credit the classifier with highly specific, highly sensitive diagnosis of cytomegalovirus status.

The origin of this receptor is a man aged 18-30 years in good health and CMV-seronegative. Sequenced input: PBMCs. The rearrangement links TRBV28 to TRBJ2-7, with a weak D call TRBD2 (5 bases). Written as DNA, the CDR3 is TGTGCCACCTCGGACTCGCTCTACGAGCAGTACTTC. As protein: CATSDSLYEQYF.